This T cell receptor (beta chain) was sequenced for a study of T-cell memory formation after mild COVID-19. Study details: TCR clusters largely stayed donor specific. Broader study findings: In pre-infection memory, a portion of responding clones appeared, which suggested that cross-reactive memory joined.

Notes on this clonotype: Its cognate antigen is unknown.

TCRdb recomputed calls from the 5' RACE reads with MiXCR, one row per CDR3 protein. The sample consists of 450,000 or so distinct CDR3 sequences, 15% to 25% of them appearing once. The CDR3 is made up of 13 amino acids. With 6 bases clipped from V and 5 bases from J, the junction kept 3 bases outside the gene matches. This chain uses TRBV12-3 or TRBV12-4 with TRBJ2-7; 11 bases are a match to TRBD1. This sequence was found in an adult woman who had mild COVID-19 (a few samples of this study predate the infection). Cell type and time point are not known. The sequencing sample was made of PBMCs or a T cell subset sorted from them (not recorded which). The DNA of the CDR3 is TGTGCCAGCAGACGGACAGGGGGCCACGAGCAGTACTTC. Translated, it gives CASRRTGGHEQYF.